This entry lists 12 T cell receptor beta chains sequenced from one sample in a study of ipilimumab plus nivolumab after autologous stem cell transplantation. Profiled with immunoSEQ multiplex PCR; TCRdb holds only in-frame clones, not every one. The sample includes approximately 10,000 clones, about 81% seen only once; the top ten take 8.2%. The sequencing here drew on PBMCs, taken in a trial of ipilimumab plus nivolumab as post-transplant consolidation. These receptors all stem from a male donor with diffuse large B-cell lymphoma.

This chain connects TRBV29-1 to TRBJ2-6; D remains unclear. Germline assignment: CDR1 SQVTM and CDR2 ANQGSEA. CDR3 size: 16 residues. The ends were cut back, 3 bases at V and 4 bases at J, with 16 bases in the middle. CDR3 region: CSVEAEPVGGANVLTF. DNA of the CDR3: TGCAGCGTTGAGGCGGAGCCCGTGGGGGGGGCCAACGTCCTGACTTTC.

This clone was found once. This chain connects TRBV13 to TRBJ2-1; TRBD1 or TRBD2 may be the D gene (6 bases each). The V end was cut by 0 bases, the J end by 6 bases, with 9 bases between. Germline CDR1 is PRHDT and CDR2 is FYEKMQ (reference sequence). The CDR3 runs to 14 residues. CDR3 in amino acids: CASSLGEGGNEQFF. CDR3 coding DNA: TGTGCCAGCAGCTTAGGCGAGGGGGGCAATGAGCAGTTCTTC.

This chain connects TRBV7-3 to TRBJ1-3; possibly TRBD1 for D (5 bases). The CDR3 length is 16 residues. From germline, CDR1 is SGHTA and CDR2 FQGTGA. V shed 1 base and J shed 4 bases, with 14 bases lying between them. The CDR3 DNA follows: TGTGCCAGCAGCTTAAATACGGGGACCCGGGGAAACACCATATATTTT. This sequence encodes CASSLNTGTRGNTIYF.

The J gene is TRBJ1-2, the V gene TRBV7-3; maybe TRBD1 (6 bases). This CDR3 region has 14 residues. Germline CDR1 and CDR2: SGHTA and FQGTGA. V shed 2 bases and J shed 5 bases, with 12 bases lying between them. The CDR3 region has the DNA TGTGCCAGCAGCTTAGGGGGCGAGGGATATGGCTACACCTTC. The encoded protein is CASSLGGEGYGYTF.

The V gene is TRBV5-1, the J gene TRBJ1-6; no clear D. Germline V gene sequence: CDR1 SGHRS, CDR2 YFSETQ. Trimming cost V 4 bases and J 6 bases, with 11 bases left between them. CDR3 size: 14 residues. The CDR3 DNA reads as TGCGCCAGCAGCATCGACATTTCTAATTCACCCCTCCACTTT. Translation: CASSIDISNSPLHF.

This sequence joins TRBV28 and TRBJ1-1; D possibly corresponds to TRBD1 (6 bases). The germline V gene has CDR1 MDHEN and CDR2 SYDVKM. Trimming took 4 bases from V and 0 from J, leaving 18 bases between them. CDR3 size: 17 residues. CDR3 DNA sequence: TGTGCCAGCAGTTCAAAATCATGGACAGAACTGAACACTGAAGCTTTCTTT. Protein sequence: CASSSKSWTELNTEAFF.

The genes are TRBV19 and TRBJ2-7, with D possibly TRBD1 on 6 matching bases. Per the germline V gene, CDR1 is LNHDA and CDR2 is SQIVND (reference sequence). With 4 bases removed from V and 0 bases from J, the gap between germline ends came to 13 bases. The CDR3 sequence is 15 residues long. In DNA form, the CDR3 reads TGTGCCAGTAGTACTGGGGACACCTCCTCCTACGAGCAGTACTTC. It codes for CASSTGDTSSYEQYF.

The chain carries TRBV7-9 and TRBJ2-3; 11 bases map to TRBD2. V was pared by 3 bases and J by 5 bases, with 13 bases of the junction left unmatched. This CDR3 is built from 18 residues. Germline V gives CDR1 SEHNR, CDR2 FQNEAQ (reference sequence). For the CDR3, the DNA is TGTGCCAGCAGCTTCGGCCAACCCCTAGCGGGGGGAGGAGATACGCAGTATTTT. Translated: CASSFGQPLAGGGDTQYF.

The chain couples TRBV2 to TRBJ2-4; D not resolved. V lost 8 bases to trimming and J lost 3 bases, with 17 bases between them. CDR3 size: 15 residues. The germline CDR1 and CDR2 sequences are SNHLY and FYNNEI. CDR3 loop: CASSRQVVGKNIQYF. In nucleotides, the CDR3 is TGTGCCAGCTCCCGGCAGGTGGTGGGCAAAAACATTCAGTACTTC.

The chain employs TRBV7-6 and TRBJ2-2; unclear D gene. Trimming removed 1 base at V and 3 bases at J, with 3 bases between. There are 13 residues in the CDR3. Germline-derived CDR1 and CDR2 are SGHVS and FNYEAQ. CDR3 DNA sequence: TGTGCCAGCAGCTTAGGATACACCGGGGAGCTGTTTTTT. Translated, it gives CASSLGYTGELFF. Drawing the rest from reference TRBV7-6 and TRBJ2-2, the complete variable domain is GAGVSQSPRYKVTKRGQDVALRCDPISGHVSLYWYRQALGQGPEFLTYFNYEAQQDKSGLPNDRFSAERPEGSISTLTIQRTEQRDSAMYRCASSLGYTGELFFGEGSRLTVL.

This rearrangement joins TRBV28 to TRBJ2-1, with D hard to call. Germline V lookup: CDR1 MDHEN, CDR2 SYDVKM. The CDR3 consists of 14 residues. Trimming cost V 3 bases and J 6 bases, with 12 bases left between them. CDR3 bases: TGTGCCAGCAGTTTTAACGGGCGGTTCAATGAGCAGTTCTTC. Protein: CASSFNGRFNEQFF.

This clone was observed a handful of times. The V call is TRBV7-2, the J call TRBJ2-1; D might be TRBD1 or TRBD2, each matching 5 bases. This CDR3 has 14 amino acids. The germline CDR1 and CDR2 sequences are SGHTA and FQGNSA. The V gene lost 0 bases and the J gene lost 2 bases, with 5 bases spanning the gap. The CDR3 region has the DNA TGTGCCAGCAGCTTAGCGGGGGCCTACAATGAGCAGTTCTTC. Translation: CASSLAGAYNEQFF.